This T cell receptor beta chain was sequenced during a study of shared clonotypes between healthy human individuals. Study as a whole: The study used three CD4 naive, three CD4 memory, two CD8 naive and one CD8 memory plate per donor.

Every immunoSEQ plate was one replicate of a subset's evenly spread DNA. Original analysis: ImmunoSEQ junction-only sequences lacked quality scores, so their filtering differed. Libraries were prepared by immunoSEQ multiplex PCR; TCRdb keeps only in-frame clonotypes and omits some of them. V, J and clone size reflect that table, while D and trimming were determined from the DNA. The sample comprises hundreds of thousands of clones, roughly 96% of which are singletons, and 0.095% to 0.13% rests with the top ten. Naive CD8 isolation took CD45RO-negative cells positively selected for CCR7 and excluded terminally differentiated effector memory CD45RA+ cells. None of the donors, who were healthy HIV-negative adults, had recently had acute infections or vaccinations. This clone was picked up one time. From germline, CDR1 is MNHEY and CDR2 SMNVEV (reference sequence). CDR3 length: 13 residues. V lost 3 bases and J lost 6, with 11 bases in between.

This rearrangement joins TRBV27 to TRBJ1-2, with a weak D call TRBD1 (5 bases). The sequenced material came from naive CD8+ T cells sorted from blood. The source of this sequence is a woman aged 30 to 39 in good health. CDR3 coding DNA: TGTGCCAGCAGTTTTTCGGGGGAACATGGCTACACCTTC. Protein sequence: CASSFSGEHGYTF.